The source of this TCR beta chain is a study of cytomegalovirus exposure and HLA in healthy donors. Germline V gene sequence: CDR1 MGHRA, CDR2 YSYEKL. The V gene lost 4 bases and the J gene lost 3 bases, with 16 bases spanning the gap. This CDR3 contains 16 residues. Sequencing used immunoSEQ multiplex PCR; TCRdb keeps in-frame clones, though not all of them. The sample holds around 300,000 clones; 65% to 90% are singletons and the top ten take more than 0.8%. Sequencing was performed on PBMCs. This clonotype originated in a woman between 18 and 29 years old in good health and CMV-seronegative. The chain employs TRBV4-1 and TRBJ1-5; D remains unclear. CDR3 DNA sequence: TGCGCCAGCAGCCTGGCCCCGACGGAGGTCAATCAGCCCCAGCATTTT. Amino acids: CASSLAPTEVNQPQHF.